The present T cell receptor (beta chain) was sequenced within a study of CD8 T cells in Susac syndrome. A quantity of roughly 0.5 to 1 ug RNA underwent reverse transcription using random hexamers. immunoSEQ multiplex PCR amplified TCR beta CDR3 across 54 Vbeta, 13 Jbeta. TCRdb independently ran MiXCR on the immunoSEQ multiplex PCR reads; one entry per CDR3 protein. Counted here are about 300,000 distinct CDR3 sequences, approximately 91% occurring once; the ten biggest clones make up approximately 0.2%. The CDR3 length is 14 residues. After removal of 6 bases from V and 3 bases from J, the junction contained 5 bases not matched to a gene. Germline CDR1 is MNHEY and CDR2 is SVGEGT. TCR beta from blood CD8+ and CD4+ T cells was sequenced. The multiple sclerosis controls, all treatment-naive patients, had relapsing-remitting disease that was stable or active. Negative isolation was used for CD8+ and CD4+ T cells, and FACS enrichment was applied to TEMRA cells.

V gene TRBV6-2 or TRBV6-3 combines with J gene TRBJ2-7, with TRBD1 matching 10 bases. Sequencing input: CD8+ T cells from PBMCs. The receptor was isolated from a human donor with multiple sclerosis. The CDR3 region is CASRTTGGHYEQYF. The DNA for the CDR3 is TGTGCCAGCAGAACGACAGGGGGCCACTACGAGCAGTACTTC.